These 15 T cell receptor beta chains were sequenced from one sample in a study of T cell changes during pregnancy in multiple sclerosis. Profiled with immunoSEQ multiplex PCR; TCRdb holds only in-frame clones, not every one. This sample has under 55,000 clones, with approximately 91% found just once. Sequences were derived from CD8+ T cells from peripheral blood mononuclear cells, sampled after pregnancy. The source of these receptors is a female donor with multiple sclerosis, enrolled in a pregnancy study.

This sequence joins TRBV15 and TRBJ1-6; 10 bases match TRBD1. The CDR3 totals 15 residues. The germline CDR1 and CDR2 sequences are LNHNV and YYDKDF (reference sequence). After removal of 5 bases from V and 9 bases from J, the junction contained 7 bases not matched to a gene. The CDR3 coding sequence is TGTGCCACCAGCGGGGAAGGACAGGGGGGTTCACCCCTCCACTTT. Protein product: CATSGEGQGGSPLHF.

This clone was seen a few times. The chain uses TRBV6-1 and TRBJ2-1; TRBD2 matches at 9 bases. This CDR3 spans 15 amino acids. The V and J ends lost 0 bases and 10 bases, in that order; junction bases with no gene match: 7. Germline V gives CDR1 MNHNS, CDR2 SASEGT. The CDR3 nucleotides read TGTGCCAGCAGTGAAGCCGGCGGGGGGGCGGTGGAGCAGTTCTTC. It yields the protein CASSEAGGGAVEQFF.

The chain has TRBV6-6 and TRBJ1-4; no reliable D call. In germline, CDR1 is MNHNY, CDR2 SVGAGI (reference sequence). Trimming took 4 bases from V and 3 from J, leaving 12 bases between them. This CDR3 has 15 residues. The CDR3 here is CASSWASGANEKLFF. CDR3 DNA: TGTGCCAGCAGTTGGGCGTCAGGTGCTAATGAAAAACTGTTTTTT.

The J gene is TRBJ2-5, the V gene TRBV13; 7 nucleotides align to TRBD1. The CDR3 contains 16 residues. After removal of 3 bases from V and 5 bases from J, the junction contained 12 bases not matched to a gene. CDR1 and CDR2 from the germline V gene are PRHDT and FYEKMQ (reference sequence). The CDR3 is CASSFAQGQSAETQYF. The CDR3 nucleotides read TGTGCCAGCAGCTTCGCCCAGGGACAGTCCGCGGAGACCCAGTACTTC.

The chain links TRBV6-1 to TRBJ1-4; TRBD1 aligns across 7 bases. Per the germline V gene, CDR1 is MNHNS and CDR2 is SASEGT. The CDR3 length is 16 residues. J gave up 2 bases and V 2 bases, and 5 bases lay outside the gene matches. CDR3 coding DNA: TGTGCCAGCAGTGAAAACCTAGGGGGCACTAATGAAAAACTGTTTTTT. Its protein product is CASSENLGGTNEKLFF.

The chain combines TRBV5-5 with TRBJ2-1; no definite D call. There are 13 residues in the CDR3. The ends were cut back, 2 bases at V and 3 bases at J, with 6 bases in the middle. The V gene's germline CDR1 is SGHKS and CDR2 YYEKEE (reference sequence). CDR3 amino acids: CASSLVVYNEQFF. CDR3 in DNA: TGTGCCAGCAGCTTAGTAGTCTACAATGAGCAGTTCTTC.

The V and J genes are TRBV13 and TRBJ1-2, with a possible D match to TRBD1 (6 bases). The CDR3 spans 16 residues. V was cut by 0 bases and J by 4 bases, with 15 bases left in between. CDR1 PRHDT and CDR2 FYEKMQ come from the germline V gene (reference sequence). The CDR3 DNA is TGTGCCAGCAGCTTAGGAATTGAGGGGGTGATCTATGGCTACACCTTC. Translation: CASSLGIEGVIYGYTF.

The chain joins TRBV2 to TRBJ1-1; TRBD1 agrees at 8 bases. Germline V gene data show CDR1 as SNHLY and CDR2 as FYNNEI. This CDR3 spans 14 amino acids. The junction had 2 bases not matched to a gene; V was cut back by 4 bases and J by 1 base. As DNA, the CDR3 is TGTGCCAGCAGTGCAGGGGGCGAGAACACTGAAGCTTTCTTT. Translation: CASSAGGENTEAFF.

The DNA of the CDR3 is TGTGCCAGCAGTGAAACCAGCGCGCTGAACACTGAAGCTTTCTTT. Its protein is CASSETSALNTEAFF. The V call is TRBV2, the J call TRBJ1-1, with D unclear. Germline V gene data show CDR1 as SNHLY and CDR2 as FYNNEI. CDR3 length equals 15 residues. The germline V and J ends were trimmed by 2 bases and 0 bases, with 10 bases remaining between them.

The CDR3 bases are TGTGCCAGCAGTTTTGGCAGGGGTGGCAATCAGCCCCAGCATTTT. As protein: CASSFGRGGNQPQHF. This chain uses TRBV27 with TRBJ1-5; D might be TRBD1 (6 bases). The germline V gene has CDR1 MNHEY and CDR2 SMNVEV (reference sequence). CDR3 length: 15 residues. The V and J ends lost 3 bases and 2 bases respectively, with 11 bases between them.

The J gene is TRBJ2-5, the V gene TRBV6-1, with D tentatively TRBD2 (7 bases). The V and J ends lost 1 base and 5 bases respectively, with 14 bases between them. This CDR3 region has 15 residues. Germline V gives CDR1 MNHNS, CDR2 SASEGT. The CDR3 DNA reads TGTGCCAGCAGTGAAGGGGTGGGGGGGCTTGAGACCCAGTACTTC. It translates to CASSEGVGGLETQYF.

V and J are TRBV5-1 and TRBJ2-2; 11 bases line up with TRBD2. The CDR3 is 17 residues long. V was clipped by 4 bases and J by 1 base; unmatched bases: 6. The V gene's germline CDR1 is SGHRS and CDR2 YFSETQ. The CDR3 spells CASSLSLAGGNTGELFF. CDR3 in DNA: TGCGCCAGCAGCCTCAGTCTAGCGGGGGGGAACACCGGGGAGCTGTTTTTT.

This CDR3 is CASSPGGPARGYTF. The CDR3 bases are TGTGCCAGCAGCCCAGGGGGACCTGCGAGGGGCTACACCTTC. The chain couples TRBV7-9 to TRBJ1-2, with 7 bases that match TRBD1. CDR1 and CDR2 from the germline V gene are SEHNR and FQNEAQ (reference sequence). V lost 5 bases and J lost 8; bases outside the gene matches: 11. The CDR3 consists of 14 residues.

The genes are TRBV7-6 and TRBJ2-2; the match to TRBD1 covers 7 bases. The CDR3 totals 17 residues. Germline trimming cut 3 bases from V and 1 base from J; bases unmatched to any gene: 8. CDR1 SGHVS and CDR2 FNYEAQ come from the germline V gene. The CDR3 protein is CASSLGTVVGNTGELFF. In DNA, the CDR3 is TGTGCCAGCAGCTTGGGGACAGTTGTGGGGAACACCGGGGAGCTGTTTTTT.

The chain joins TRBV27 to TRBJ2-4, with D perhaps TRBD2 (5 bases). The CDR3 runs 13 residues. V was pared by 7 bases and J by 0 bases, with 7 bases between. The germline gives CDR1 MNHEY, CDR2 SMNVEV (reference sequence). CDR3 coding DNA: TGTGCCAGCATTGGAGGAGCCAAAAACATTCAGTACTTC. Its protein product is CASIGGAKNIQYF.